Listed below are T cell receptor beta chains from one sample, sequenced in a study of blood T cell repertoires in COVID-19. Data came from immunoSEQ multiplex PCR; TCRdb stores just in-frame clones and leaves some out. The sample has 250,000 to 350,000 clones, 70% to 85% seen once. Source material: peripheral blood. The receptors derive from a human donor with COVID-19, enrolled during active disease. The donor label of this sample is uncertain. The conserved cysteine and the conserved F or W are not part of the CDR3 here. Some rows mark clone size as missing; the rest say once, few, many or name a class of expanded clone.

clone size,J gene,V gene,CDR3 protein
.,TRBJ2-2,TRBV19,ASSIDTHTGELF
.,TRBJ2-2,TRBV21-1,ASSAIQGAQGANTGELF
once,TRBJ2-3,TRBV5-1,ASSFSAGGLTDTQY
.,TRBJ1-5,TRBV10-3,AISERSGNQPQH
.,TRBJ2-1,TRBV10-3,AISESGGPSYNEQF
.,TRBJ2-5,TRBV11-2,ASSASGGVETQY
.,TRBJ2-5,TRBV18,ASSLYSGYPQETQY
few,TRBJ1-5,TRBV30,AWSVGGRARLSSDQPQH
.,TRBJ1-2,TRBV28,ASRDRGYGYT
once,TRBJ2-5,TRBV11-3,ASSLDRGQTQY
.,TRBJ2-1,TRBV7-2,ASSLTLQGNNEQF
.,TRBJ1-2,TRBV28,ASSSVYGYT
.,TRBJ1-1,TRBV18,ASSPVTLQGVNTEAF
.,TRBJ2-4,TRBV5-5,ASSGTDKNIQY
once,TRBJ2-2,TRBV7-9,ASSLGTGGSNTGELF
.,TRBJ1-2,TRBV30,AWEDRGYGYT
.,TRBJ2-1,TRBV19,ATRPGTGGYNEQF
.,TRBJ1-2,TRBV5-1,ASSLEPGVVYGYT
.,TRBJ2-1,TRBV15,ATSREIGQGGNEQF
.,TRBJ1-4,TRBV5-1,ASSRGAGDNEKLF
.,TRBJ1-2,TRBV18,ASSPILSEGGGYT
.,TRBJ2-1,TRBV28,ASSLPGGPSNEQF
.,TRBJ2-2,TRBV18,ASSPISGSGTGELF
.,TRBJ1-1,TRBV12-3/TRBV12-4,ASSHDRPEAF
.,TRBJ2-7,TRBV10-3,AISEGKGTGAGEQY
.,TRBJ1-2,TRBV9,ASSRSFQGGYGYT
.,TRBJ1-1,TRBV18,ASSPPGQTNTEAF
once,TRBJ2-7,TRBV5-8,ASSGDSYEQY
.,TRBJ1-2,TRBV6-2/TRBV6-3,ASSWDRNYGYT
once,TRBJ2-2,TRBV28,ASSKPGLATGELF
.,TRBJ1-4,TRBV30,AWSDSRGNGEKLF
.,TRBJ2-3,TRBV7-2,ASSLGVAGGADTQY
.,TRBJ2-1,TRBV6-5,ASSYRGGSNEQF
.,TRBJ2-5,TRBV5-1,ASSSGRVALSQETQY
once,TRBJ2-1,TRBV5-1,ASSLAVVAGRHNEQF
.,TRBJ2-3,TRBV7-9,ASSRGTSGADTQY
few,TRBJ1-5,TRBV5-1,ASSPAGMNQPQH
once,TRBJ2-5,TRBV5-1,ASSGGRGQETQY
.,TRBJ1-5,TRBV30,AWSVRTGGRQPQH
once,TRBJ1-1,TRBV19,ASSATGASNTEAF
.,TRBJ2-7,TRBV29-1,SVHQTGGLEQY
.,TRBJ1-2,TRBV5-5,ASSSDRGSYGYT
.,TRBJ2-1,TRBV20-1,SASLVDQF
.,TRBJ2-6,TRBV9,ASSPPRSSGANVLT
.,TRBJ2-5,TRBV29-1,SVVQDQETQY
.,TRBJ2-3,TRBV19,ASSLSGSTDTQY
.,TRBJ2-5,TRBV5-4,ASSPPFGVGQETQY
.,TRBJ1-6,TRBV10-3,AISELDRGNSPLH
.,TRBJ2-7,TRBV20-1,SAIGVYEQY
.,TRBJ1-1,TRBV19,ATHKGRTGLAF
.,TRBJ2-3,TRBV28,ASSGMSGTGADTQY
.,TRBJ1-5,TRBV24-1,ATSERGPVQPQH